A single sample gave rise to the 21 T cell receptor beta chains below, sequenced in a study of blood T cell repertoires in COVID-19. Profiling relied on immunoSEQ multiplex PCR, and the TCRdb table lists in-frame clones only, not all of them. The table has roughly 250,000 clones, around 87% seen once; the top ten hold less than 3%. The sample was peripheral blood. The receptors come from a woman in her forties or fifties with acute or convalescent COVID-19.

In the case of this clone: The same CDR3 also results from other DNA sequences found in this sample. The V gene is TRBV18, the J gene TRBJ1-5; D is possibly TRBD1 (5 bases). The CDR3 is made up of 14 amino acids. Trimming pared 2 bases from V and 7 bases from J, leaving 12 bases between. The germline CDR1 and CDR2 sequences are KGHSH and LQKENI. The CDR3 DNA reads as TGTGCCAGCTCACCAGGGCAGGGTGGGCAGCCCCAGCATTTT. It codes for CASSPGQGGQPQHF. The whole variable domain, remainder taken from reference TRBV18 and TRBJ1-5, is NAGVMQNPRHLVRRRGQEARLRCSPMKGHSHVYWYRQLPEEGLKFMVYLQKENIIDESGMPKERFSAEFPKEGPSILRIQQVVRGDSAAYFCASSPGQGGQPQHFGDGTRLSIL.

The chain is built from TRBV3-1 (or the pseudogene TRBV3-2) and TRBJ2-5; 8 bases line up with TRBD2. Trimming cost V 10 bases and J 5 bases; bases outside gene matches: 15. CDR1 and CDR2 (germline): LGHDT, YNNKEL (reference sequence). The CDR3 is made up of 15 amino acids. The CDR3 sequence: CATTPIAGSRETQYF. CDR3 sequence (DNA): TGTGCCACTACCCCAATAGCGGGATCGCGGGAGACCCAGTACTTC.

The rearrangement joins TRBV6-2 or TRBV6-3 to TRBJ1-5; maybe TRBD1 (6 bases). The CDR3 covers 15 residues. Germline V gene data show CDR1 as MNHEY and CDR2 as SVGEGT. Trimming removed 0 bases from V and 5 bases from J, with 11 bases in between. The CDR3 region is CASSYSRGGDQPQHF. DNA of the CDR3: TGTGCCAGCAGTTACTCGAGGGGGGGCGATCAGCCCCAGCATTTT.

This chain connects TRBV5-4 to TRBJ2-5; D remains unclear. Germline V CDR1 and CDR2: SGHNT, YYREEE (reference sequence). This CDR3 region has 13 residues. Trimming pared 0 bases from V and 4 bases from J, leaving 7 bases between. The CDR3 region has the DNA TGTGCCAGCAGCTTGGTCTCGTCAGAGACCCAGTACTTC. It specifies CASSLVSSETQYF.

Many counts were recorded for this clone. J is TRBJ2-7 and V is TRBV3-1 (or the pseudogene TRBV3-2); TRBD2 matches 7 bases. Trimming cost V 5 bases and J 2 bases; bases outside gene matches: 6. The CDR3 extends over 14 amino acids. Germline V lookup: CDR1 LGHDT, CDR2 YNNKEL (reference sequence). The CDR3 protein is CASSGASGPYEQYF. The CDR3 DNA reads TGTGCCAGCAGCGGGGCTAGCGGCCCCTACGAGCAGTACTTC.

The genes are TRBV6-5 and TRBJ1-2; D ambiguous. CDR3 length: 15 residues. Germline V gives CDR1 MNHEY, CDR2 SVGAGI. V was clipped by 0 bases and J by 4 bases, with 12 bases between them. The CDR3 region has the DNA TGTGCCAGCAGTTACTCCGGGGAAGGACTCTATGGCTACACCTTC. Its translation: CASSYSGEGLYGYTF.

This chain connects TRBV7-3 to TRBJ2-5; TRBD2 aligns across 8 bases. V was pared by 3 bases and J by 4 bases, with 7 bases of the junction left unmatched. Germline assignment: CDR1 SGHTA and CDR2 FQGTGA. The CDR3 is made up of 15 amino acids. The DNA for the CDR3 is TGTGCCAGCAGCTTGGCAAGCGGGAGTGGAGAGACCCAGTACTTC. The encoded protein is CASSLASGSGETQYF.

This clone came up a few times. V gene TRBV4-3 combines with J gene TRBJ1-2, with a possible D match to TRBD1 (6 bases). CDR3 length equals 15 residues. Deletions cut 0 bases from V and 4 bases from J, with 12 bases between. Germline V gene sequence: CDR1 LGHNA, CDR2 YSLEER. The CDR3 sequence: CASSQDSGASYGYTF. The DNA of the CDR3 is TGCGCCAGCAGCCAAGATTCAGGGGCTAGCTATGGCTACACCTTC.

The rearrangement links TRBV27 to TRBJ2-7, with a tentative D call TRBD2 (6 bases). V was clipped by 1 base and J by 6 bases, with 16 bases between them. The CDR3 has 15 residues. Per the germline V gene, CDR1 is MNHEY and CDR2 is SMNVEV (reference sequence). Here the CDR3 DNA reads TGTGCCAGCAGTTTATTGGCCCGGGGGAGGCTCGAGCAGTACTTC. Translation gives CASSLLARGRLEQYF.

The V call is TRBV5-5, the J call TRBJ1-5; 9 bases map to TRBD1. Losses at the gene ends were 4 bases for V and 3 bases for J; bases not matched to a gene: 8. From germline, CDR1 is SGHKS and CDR2 YYEKEE (reference sequence). This CDR3 spans 16 amino acids. The CDR3 DNA reads as TGTGCCAGCAGCCTCCGGGACAGGGCTGACAATCAGCCCCAGCATTTT. It yields the protein CASSLRDRADNQPQHF.

The gene calls are TRBV19 and TRBJ1-5; D gene unclear. Germline V CDR1 and CDR2: LNHDA, SQIVND (reference sequence). Trimming left V 4 bases short and J 6 bases short, with 10 bases between. The CDR3 totals 13 residues. CDR3 residues: CASSNGRGQPQHF. DNA of the CDR3: TGTGCCAGTAGTAACGGACGGGGTCAGCCCCAGCATTTT.

V usage is TRBV4-1 and J usage is TRBJ1-1, with D tentatively TRBD1 (6 bases). The germline V and J ends were trimmed by 4 bases and 10 bases, with 22 bases remaining between them. Germline CDR1 MGHRA, CDR2 YSYEKL. The CDR3 runs to 15 residues. CDR3 loop: CASSPGGPLQGGAFF. Here the CDR3 DNA reads TGCGCCAGCAGCCCGGGGGGGCCCCTCCAAGGAGGAGCTTTCTTT.

The chain couples TRBV2 to TRBJ2-6, with 9 bases matching TRBD1. V was pared by 11 bases and J by 4 bases, with 12 bases of the junction left unmatched. This CDR3 region has 16 residues. CDR1 SNHLY and CDR2 FYNNEI come from the germline V gene. CDR3 nucleotides: TGTGCCGGCGGGACAGGGTCAAGGACAGGGGCCAACGTCCTGACTTTC. Residues: CAGGTGSRTGANVLTF.

This chain connects TRBV6-5 to TRBJ2-7; D may be TRBD2 (6 bases). V was cut by 11 bases and J by 3 bases, with 17 bases left in between. Germline V gene data show CDR1 as MNHEY and CDR2 as SVGAGI. The CDR3 spans 13 residues. The CDR3 sequence: CASQLPGGYEQYF. The CDR3 coding sequence is TGTGCCTCCCAACTCCCCGGGGGCTACGAGCAGTACTTC.

The rearrangement uses TRBV5-1 and TRBJ2-5; 9 bases map to TRBD2. Germline V lookup: CDR1 SGHRS, CDR2 YFSETQ. The CDR3 runs 15 residues. Trimming cost V 4 bases and J 1 base; bases outside gene matches: 5. CDR3 amino acids: CASSIIAGAQETQYF. CDR3 nucleotide sequence: TGCGCCAGCAGCATCATAGCGGGAGCCCAAGAGACCCAGTACTTC.

This clone was observed a handful of times. CDR3 bases: TGTGCCAGCAACAGACAGGGCTCGCAGTTCTTC. This encodes CASNRQGSQFF. The chain employs TRBV2 and TRBJ2-1; 7 bases agree with TRBD1. The CDR3 runs 11 residues. Trimming at V came to 7 bases and at J to 12 bases, leaving 6 bases not matched to a gene. Germline V gene data show CDR1 as SNHLY and CDR2 as FYNNEI.

This chain uses TRBV19 with TRBJ2-6; 8 nucleotides agree with TRBD1. The germline CDR1 and CDR2 sequences are LNHDA and SQIVND (reference sequence). The CDR3 has 18 amino acids. Trimming took 4 bases from V and 0 from J; bases not matched to a gene: 8. CDR3 sequence reads: CASSTGQGRVSGANVLTF. CDR3 sequence (DNA): TGTGCCAGTAGTACCGGACAGGGTAGGGTCTCTGGGGCCAACGTCCTGACTTTC. Full variable domain (rest looked up from reference TRBV19 and TRBJ2-6): DGGITQSPKYLFRKEGQNVTLSCEQNLNHDAMYWYRQDPGQGLRLIYYSQIVNDFQKGDIAEGYSVSREKKESFPLTVTSAQKNPTAFYLCASSTGQGRVSGANVLTFGAGSRLTVL.

Only one count was recorded for this clone. This chain links TRBV6-2 or TRBV6-3 with TRBJ2-4; possibly TRBD2 for D (5 bases). This CDR3 has 14 residues. Germline lookup yields CDR1 MNHEY and CDR2 SVGEGT. V was clipped by 2 bases and J by 8 bases, with 13 bases between them. CDR3 amino acids: CASSYEGRLDIQYF. CDR3 bases: TGTGCCAGCAGTTACGAGGGCAGGTTGGACATTCAGTACTTC.

The CDR3 DNA is TGTGCCAGCTCACCGGGTCTGGGAGACGAGCAGTTCTTC. Protein: CASSPGLGDEQFF. V gene TRBV18 combines with J gene TRBJ2-1; tentative D call: TRBD2 (5 bases). Germline V gives CDR1 KGHSH, CDR2 LQKENI. The CDR3 runs to 13 residues. V gave up 3 bases and J gave up 10 bases, with 13 bases separating them.

J is TRBJ2-5 and V is TRBV7-9, with unresolved D. V shed 1 base and J shed 5 bases, with 5 bases lying between them. Germline assignment: CDR1 SEHNR and CDR2 FQNEAQ (reference sequence). The CDR3 extends over 12 amino acids. CDR3 loop: CASSLGQETQYF. DNA for the CDR3: TGTGCCAGCAGCTTAGGTCAGGAGACCCAGTACTTC.

This clone was seen only a few times. The chain has TRBV6-5 and TRBJ1-1; D ambiguous. V lost 6 bases to trimming and J lost 4 bases, with 18 bases between them. Germline V gene lookup returns CDR1 MNHEY and CDR2 SVGAGI. The CDR3 runs 15 residues. The CDR3 DNA reads as TGTGCCAGCAGGCGACTTCTGACCACTGGCACTGAAGCTTTCTTT. Translation: CASRRLLTTGTEAFF.